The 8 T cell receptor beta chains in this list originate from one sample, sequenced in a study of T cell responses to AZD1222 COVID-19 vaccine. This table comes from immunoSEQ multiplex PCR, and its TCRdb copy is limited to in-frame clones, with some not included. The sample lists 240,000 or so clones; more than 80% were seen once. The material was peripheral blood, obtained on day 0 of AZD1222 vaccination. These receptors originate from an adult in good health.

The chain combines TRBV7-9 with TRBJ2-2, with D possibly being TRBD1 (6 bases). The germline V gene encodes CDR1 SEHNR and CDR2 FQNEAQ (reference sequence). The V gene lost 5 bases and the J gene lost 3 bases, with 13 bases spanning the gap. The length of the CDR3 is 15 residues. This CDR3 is CASSPGAVDTGELFF. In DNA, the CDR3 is TGTGCCAGCAGCCCAGGGGCCGTGGACACCGGGGAGCTGTTTTTT.

The CDR3 sequence: CASSLVSAGAGGLYEQYF. The CDR3 region has the DNA TGTGCCAGCAGCTTAGTCTCCGCGGGAGCGGGGGGACTGTACGAGCAGTACTTC. This chain links TRBV7-2 with TRBJ2-7; 9 bases fit TRBD2. CDR1 and CDR2 (germline): SGHTA, FQGNSA. The V and J ends lost 1 base and 4 bases, in that order; junction bases with no gene match: 14. This CDR3 region has 18 residues.

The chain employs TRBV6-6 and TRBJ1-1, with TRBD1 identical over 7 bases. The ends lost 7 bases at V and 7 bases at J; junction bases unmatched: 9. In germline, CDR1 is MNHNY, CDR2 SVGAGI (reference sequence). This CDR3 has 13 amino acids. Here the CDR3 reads CASTPTGADEAFF. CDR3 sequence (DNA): TGTGCCAGCACCCCCACAGGGGCAGATGAAGCTTTCTTT.

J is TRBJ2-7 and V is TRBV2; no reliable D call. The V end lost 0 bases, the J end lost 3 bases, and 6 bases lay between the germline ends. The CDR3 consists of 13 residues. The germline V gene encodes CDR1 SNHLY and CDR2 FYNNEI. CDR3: CASSEALNYEQYF. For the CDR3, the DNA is TGTGCCAGCAGTGAAGCCCTCAACTACGAGCAGTACTTC.

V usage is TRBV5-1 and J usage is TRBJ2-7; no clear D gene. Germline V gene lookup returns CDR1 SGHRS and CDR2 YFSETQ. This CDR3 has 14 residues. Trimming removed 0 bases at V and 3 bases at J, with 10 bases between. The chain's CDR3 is CASSLEAGFYEQYF. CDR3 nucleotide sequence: TGCGCCAGCAGCTTGGAGGCAGGTTTCTACGAGCAGTACTTC.

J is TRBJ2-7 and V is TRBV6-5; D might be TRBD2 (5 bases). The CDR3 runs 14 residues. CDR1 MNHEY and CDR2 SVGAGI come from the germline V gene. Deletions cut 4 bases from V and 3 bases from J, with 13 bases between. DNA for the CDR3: TGTGCCAGCAGTTTCTCCTCGGGGAGCTACGAGCAGTACTTC. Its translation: CASSFSSGSYEQYF.

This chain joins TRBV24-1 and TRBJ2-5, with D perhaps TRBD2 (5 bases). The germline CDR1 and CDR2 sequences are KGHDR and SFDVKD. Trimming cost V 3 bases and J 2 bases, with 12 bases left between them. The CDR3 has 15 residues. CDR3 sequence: CATSDLSGTQETQYF. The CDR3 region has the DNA TGTGCCACCAGTGATCTGTCGGGAACGCAAGAGACCCAGTACTTC.

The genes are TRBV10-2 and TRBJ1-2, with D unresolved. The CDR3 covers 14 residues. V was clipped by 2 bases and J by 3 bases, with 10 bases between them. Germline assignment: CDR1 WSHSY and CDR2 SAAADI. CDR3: CASSEAYGDYGYTF. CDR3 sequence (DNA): TGCGCCAGCAGTGAGGCCTATGGTGACTATGGCTACACCTTC.